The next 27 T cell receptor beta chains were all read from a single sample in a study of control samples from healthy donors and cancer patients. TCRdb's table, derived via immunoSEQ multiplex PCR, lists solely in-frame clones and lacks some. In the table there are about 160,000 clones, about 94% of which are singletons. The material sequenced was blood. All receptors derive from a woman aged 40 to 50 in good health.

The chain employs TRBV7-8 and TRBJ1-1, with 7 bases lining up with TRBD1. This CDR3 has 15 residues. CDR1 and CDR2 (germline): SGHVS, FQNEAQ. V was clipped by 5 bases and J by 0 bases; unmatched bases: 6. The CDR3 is CASSIRQGLNTEAFF. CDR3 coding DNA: TGTGCCAGCAGCATCCGACAGGGCTTGAACACTGAAGCTTTCTTT.

For the CDR3, the DNA is TGTGCCAGCAGCTCTACTCTCTGGACAGGGCCCACTGAAGCTTTCTTT. Translated, it gives CASSSTLWTGPTEAFF. The rearrangement uses TRBV7-2 and TRBJ1-1; 8 nucleotides line up with TRBD1. Trimming cost V 4 bases and J 4 bases; bases outside gene matches: 11. CDR1 is SGHTA and CDR2 is FQGNSA in the germline V gene. The CDR3 loop spans 16 amino acids.

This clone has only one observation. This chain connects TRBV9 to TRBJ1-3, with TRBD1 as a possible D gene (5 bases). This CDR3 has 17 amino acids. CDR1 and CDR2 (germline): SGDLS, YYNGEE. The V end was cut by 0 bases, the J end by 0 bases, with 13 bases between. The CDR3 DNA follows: TGTGCCAGCAGCGTAGCCCCGGGACGGATCTCTGGAAACACCATATATTTT. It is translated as CASSVAPGRISGNTIYF.

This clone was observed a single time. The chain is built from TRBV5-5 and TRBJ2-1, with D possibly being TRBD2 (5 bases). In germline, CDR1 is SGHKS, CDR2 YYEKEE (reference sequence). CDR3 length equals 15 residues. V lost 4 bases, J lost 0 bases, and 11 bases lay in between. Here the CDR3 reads CASSVLANSYNEQFF. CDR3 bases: TGTGCCAGCAGCGTTCTAGCTAACTCCTACAATGAGCAGTTCTTC.

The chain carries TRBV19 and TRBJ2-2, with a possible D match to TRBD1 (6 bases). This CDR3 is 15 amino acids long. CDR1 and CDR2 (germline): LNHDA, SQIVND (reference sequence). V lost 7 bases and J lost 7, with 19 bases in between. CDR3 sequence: CASKSGRGDGGELFF. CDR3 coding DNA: TGTGCCAGTAAATCCGGCAGGGGAGACGGCGGGGAGCTGTTTTTT. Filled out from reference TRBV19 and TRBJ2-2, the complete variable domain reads DGGITQSPKYLFRKEGQNVTLSCEQNLNHDAMYWYRQDPGQGLRLIYYSQIVNDFQKGDIAEGYSVSREKKESFPLTVTSAQKNPTAFYLCASKSGRGDGGELFFGEGSRLTVL.

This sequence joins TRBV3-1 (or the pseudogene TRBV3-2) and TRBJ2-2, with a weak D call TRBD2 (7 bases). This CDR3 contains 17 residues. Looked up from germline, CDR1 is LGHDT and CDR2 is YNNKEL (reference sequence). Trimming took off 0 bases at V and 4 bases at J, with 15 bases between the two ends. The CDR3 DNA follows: TGTGCCAGCAGCCAAGATTTGAGCGGGGACATCACCGGGGAGCTGTTTTTT. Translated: CASSQDLSGDITGELFF.

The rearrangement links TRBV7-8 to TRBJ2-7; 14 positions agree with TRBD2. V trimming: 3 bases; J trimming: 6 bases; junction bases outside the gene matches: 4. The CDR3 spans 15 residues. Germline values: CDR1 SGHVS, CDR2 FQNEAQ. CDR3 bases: TGTGCCAGCAGCTTGGGACTAGCGGGAGCGGGCGAGCAGTACTTC. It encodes CASSLGLAGAGEQYF.

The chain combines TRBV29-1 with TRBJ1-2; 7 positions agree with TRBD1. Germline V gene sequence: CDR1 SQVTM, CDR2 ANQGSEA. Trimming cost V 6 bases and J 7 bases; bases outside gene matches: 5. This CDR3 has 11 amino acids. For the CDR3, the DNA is TGCAGCGTGGAGGACAGGTCTGGCTACACCTTC. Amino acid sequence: CSVEDRSGYTF.

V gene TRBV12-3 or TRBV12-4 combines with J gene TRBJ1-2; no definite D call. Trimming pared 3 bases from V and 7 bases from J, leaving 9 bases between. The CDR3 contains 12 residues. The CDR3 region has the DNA TGTGCCAGCAGTTTCCTAGTCCCTGGCTACACCTTC. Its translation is CASSFLVPGYTF.

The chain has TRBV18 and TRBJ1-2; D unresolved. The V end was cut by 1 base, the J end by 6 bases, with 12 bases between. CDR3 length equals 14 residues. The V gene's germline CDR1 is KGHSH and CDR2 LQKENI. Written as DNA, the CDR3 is TGTGCCAGCTCACCACTGGAAACCAGAAATGGCTACACCTTC. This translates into CASSPLETRNGYTF. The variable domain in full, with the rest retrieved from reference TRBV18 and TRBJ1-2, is NAGVMQNPRHLVRRRGQEARLRCSPMKGHSHVYWYRQLPEEGLKFMVYLQKENIIDESGMPKERFSAEFPKEGPSILRIQQVVRGDSAAYFCASSPLETRNGYTFGSGTRLTVV.

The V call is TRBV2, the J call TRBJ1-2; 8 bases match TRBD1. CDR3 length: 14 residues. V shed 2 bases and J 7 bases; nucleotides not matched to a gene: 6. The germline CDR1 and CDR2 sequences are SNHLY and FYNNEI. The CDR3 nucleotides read TGTGCCAGCAGTGAAAGACAGGGGACGGGTGGCTACACCTTC. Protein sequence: CASSERQGTGGYTF.

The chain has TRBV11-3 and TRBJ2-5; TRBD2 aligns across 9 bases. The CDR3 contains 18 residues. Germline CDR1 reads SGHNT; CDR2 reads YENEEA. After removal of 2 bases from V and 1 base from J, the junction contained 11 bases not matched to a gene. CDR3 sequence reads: CASSLYSGGPERQETQYF. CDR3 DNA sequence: TGTGCCAGCAGCTTATATAGCGGGGGACCCGAACGCCAAGAGACCCAGTACTTC.

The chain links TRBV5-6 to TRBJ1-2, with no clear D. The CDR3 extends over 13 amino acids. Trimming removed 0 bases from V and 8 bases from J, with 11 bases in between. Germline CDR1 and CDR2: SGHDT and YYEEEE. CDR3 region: CASSLGGSGGYTF. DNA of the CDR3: TGTGCCAGCAGCTTGGGGGGTTCTGGAGGCTACACCTTC.

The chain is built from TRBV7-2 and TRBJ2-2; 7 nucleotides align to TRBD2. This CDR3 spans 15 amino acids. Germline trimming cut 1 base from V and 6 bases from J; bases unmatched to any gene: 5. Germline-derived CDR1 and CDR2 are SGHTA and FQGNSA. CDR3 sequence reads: CASSLGLAVPGELFF. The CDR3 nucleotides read TGTGCCAGCAGCTTAGGGCTAGCGGTTCCCGGGGAGCTGTTTTTT. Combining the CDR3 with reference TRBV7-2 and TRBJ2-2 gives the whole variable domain GAGVSQSPSNKVTEKGKDVELRCDPISGHTALYWYRQSLGQGLEFLIYFQGNSAPDKSGLPSDRFSAERTGGSVSTLTIQRTQQEDSAVYLCASSLGLAVPGELFFGEGSRLTVL.

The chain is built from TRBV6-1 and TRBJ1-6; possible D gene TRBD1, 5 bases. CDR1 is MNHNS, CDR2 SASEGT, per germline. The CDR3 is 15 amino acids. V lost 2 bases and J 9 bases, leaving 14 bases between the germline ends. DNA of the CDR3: TGTGCCAGCAGTGAAATCGGGGGTAGTGGTTCACCCCTCCACTTT. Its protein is CASSEIGGSGSPLHF.

The CDR3 DNA sequence: TGTGCCAGCAGTTATCTGGGTACAGGGGTTCAAGCTTTCTTT. It yields the protein CASSYLGTGVQAFF. The chain employs TRBV6-2 or TRBV6-3 and TRBJ1-1; 7 nucleotides line up with TRBD1. The CDR3 runs to 14 residues. Trimming removed 3 bases from V and 9 bases from J; junction bases left unmatched: 10. Germline V gives CDR1 MNHEY, CDR2 SVGEGT.

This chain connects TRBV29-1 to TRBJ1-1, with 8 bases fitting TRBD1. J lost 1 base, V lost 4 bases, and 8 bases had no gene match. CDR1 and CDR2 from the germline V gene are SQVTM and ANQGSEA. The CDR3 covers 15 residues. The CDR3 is CSVAGTGASNTEAFF. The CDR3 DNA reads TGCAGCGTTGCTGGGACAGGCGCTTCGAACACTGAAGCTTTCTTT. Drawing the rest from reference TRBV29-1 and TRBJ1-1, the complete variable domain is SAVISQKPSRDICQRGTSLTIQCQVDSQVTMMFWYRQQPGQSLTLIATANQGSEATYESGFVIDKFPISRPNLTFSTLTVSNMSPEDSSIYLCSVAGTGASNTEAFFGQGTRLTVV.

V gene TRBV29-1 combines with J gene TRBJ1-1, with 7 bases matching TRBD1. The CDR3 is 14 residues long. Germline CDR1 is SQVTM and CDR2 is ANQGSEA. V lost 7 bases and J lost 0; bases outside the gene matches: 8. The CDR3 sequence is CSGVRGTVNTEAFF. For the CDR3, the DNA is TGCAGCGGCGTACGGGGGACAGTGAACACTGAAGCTTTCTTT.

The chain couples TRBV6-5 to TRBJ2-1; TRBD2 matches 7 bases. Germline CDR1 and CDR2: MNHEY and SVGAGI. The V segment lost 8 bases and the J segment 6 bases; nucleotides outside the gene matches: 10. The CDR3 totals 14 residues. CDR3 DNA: TGTGCCAGCCGCTTGGCGGGAGTCGGCAATGAGCAGTTCTTC. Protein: CASRLAGVGNEQFF.

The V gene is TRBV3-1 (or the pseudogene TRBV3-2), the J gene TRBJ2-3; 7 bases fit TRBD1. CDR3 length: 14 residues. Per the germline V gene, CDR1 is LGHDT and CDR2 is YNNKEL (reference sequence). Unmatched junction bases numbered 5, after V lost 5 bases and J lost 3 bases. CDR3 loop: CASSRGQLTDTQYF. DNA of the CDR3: TGTGCCAGCAGCAGGGGACAGCTGACAGATACGCAGTATTTT.

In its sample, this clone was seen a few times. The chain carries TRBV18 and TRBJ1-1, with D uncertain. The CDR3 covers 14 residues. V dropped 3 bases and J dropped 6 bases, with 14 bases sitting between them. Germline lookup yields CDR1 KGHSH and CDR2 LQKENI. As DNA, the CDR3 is TGTGCCAGCTCACCGGCCAGTGCGTGGGCTGAAGCTTTCTTT. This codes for CASSPASAWAEAFF. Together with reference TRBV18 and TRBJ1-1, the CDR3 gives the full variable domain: NAGVMQNPRHLVRRRGQEARLRCSPMKGHSHVYWYRQLPEEGLKFMVYLQKENIIDESGMPKERFSAEFPKEGPSILRIQQVVRGDSAAYFCASSPASAWAEAFFGQGTRLTVV.

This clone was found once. Here the CDR3 DNA reads TGTGCCAGCAGCTTGGAACAGGGTTACGGCTACACCTTC. It codes for CASSLEQGYGYTF. The rearrangement uses TRBV5-5 and TRBJ1-2; TRBD1 might be the D (6 bases). Trimming took off 0 bases at V and 8 bases at J, with 11 bases between the two ends. This CDR3 comprises 13 residues. CDR1 and CDR2 (germline): SGHKS, YYEKEE (reference sequence).

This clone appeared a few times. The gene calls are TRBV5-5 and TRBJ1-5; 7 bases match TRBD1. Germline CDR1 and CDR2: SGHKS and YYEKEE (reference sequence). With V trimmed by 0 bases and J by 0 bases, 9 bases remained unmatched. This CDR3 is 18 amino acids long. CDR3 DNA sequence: TGTGCCAGCAGCTTGGTAGGGGACAGACCTTATAGCAATCAGCCCCAGCATTTT. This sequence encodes CASSLVGDRPYSNQPQHF.

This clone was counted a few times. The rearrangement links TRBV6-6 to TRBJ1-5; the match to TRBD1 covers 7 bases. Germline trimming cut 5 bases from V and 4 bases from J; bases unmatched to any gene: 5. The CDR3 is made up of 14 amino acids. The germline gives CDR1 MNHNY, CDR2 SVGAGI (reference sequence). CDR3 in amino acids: CASSRQGRNQPQHF. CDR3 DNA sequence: TGTGCCAGCAGTAGACAGGGAAGGAATCAGCCCCAGCATTTT.

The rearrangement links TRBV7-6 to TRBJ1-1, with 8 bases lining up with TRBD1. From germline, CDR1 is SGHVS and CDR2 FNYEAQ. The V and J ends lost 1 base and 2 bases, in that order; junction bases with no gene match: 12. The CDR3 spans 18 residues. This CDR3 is CASSLVGGARGLNTEAFF. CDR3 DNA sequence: TGTGCCAGCAGCTTAGTAGGAGGGGCCAGGGGGCTTAACACTGAAGCTTTCTTT.

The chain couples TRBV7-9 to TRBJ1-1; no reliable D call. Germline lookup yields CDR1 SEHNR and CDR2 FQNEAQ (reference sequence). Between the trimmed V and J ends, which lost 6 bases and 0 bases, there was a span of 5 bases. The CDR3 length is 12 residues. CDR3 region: CASSGVNTEAFF. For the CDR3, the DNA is TGTGCCAGCAGTGGCGTGAACACTGAAGCTTTCTTT.

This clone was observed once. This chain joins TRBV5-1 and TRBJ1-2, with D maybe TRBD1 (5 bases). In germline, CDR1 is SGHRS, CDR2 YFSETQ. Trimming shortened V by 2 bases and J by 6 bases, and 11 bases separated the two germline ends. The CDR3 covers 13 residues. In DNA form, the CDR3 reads TGCGCCAGCAGCTTCCAGGGTTCCGATGGCTACACCTTC. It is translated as CASSFQGSDGYTF.